A single sample is the source of the 18 T cell receptor beta chains below, sequenced in a study of molecular identifiers for immune sequencing clone quantification. TCRdb analysed the PCR reads with MiXCR anew, one entry per CDR3 protein. Of roughly 300,000 distinct CDR3 sequences in the sample, about a quarter were seen once. The sample consisted of naive CD8+ T cells from blood, with Jurkat cell RNA spiked in. Subset reported: FACS-sorted CD8+CD4-CCR7+CD45RA+ naive T cells. The receptors were sampled from a human donor in good health. Some libraries in this study had Jurkat cell RNA spiked in.

The chain has TRBV20-1 and TRBJ2-7, with unresolved D. In germline, CDR1 is DFQATT, CDR2 SNEGSKA (reference sequence). There are 13 residues in the CDR3. Trimming took 3 bases from V and 5 from J, leaving 14 bases between them. The CDR3 loop is CSARAPSSDEQYF. The CDR3 DNA reads as TGCAGTGCTAGGGCCCCCTCGAGCGACGAGCAGTACTTC.

In this sample, this clonotype turned up many times. V gene TRBV7-2 combines with J gene TRBJ2-1; D not resolved. This CDR3 has 13 amino acids. CDR1 and CDR2 from the germline V gene are SGHTA and FQGNSA. V was cut by 3 bases and J by 4 bases, with 7 bases left in between. The DNA for the CDR3 is TGTGCCAGCAGCTTTTTCACTTACAATGAGCAGTTCTTC. It specifies CASSFFTYNEQFF.

V and J are TRBV11-2 and TRBJ2-2; TRBD1 is a possible D gene (7 bases). Trimming removed 2 bases at V and 4 bases at J, with 14 bases between. CDR3 size: 16 residues. CDR1 and CDR2 from the germline V gene are SGHAT and FQNNGV. The CDR3 reads CASSLPHRGGTGELFF. The CDR3 DNA sequence: TGTGCCAGCAGCTTACCCCACAGGGGAGGCACCGGGGAGCTGTTTTTT.

This clonotype was seen at least ten times. The chain joins TRBV4-2 to TRBJ2-7; the D is unclear. With 0 bases removed from V and 5 bases from J, the gap between germline ends came to 17 bases. CDR1 LGHNA and CDR2 YNFKEQ come from the germline V gene. The CDR3 length is 16 residues. CDR3 bases: TGTGCCAGCAGCCAAGAGTTGCGACGGCTAGATGACGAGCAGTACTTC. As protein: CASSQELRRLDDEQYF.

This clonotype was seen more than once but under ten times. The rearrangement joins TRBV20-1 to TRBJ1-4; 7 bases fit TRBD1. Germline CDR1 DFQATT, CDR2 SNEGSKA (reference sequence). The V segment lost 6 bases and the J segment 8 bases; nucleotides outside the gene matches: 15. CDR3 length equals 15 residues. As DNA, the CDR3 is TGCAGTGCAAAAGTCGACAGGGTGGTTAGCGAAAAACTGTTTTTT. This gives the protein CSAKVDRVVSEKLFF.

The sample holds many counts of this clonotype. The chain recombines TRBV29-1 with TRBJ1-2; 12 bases agree with TRBD1. Germline V gives CDR1 SQVTM, CDR2 ANQGSEA. Trimming at V came to 8 bases and at J to 7 bases, leaving 14 bases not matched to a gene. This CDR3 comprises 15 residues. DNA of the CDR3: TGCAGCCACATTATACCGGGACAGGGGGCTTTTGGCTACACCTTC. It specifies CSHIIPGQGAFGYTF.

This clonotype was seen only a few times. This chain uses TRBV7-9 with TRBJ2-1; 8 nucleotides align to TRBD2. Germline loops: CDR1 SEHNR, CDR2 FQNEAQ (reference sequence). This CDR3 is built from 15 residues. V shed 4 bases, J shed 5 bases, and the junction held 7 bases outside the gene matches. CDR3 sequence reads: CASSSPTSENNEQFF. Here the CDR3 DNA reads TGTGCCAGCAGCTCTCCGACTAGCGAGAACAATGAGCAGTTCTTC.

There are a few counts of this clonotype. CDR3 residues: CASRLTGGERLSNQPQHF. DNA for the CDR3: TGTGCCAGCAGATTAACAGGGGGCGAACGTCTCAGCAATCAGCCCCAGCATTTT. The J gene is TRBJ1-5, the V gene TRBV6-1; TRBD1 matches at 9 bases. The CDR3 contains 18 residues. V lost 6 bases, J lost 1 base, and 13 bases stayed unmatched. CDR1 and CDR2 (germline): MNHNS, SASEGT.

A word on this clonotype: A clone one base away is much larger, so this may be a read error. V and J are TRBV5-1 and TRBJ2-5; perhaps TRBD1 as D (6 bases). Germline V gene data show CDR1 as SGHRS and CDR2 as YFSETQ. There are 14 residues in the CDR3. Trimming shortened V by 0 bases and J by 9 bases, and 15 bases separated the two germline ends. The CDR3 spells CASSLAGSGEPQYF. CDR3 nucleotides: TGCGCCAGCAGCTTGGCTGGGTCAGGGGAGCCCCAGTACTTC. Full variable domain (remainder filled in from reference TRBV5-1 and TRBJ2-5): KAGVTQTPRYLIKTRGQQVTLSCSPISGHRSVSWYQQTPGQGLQFLFEYFSETQRNKGNFPGRFSGRQFSNSRSEMNVSTLELGDSALYLCASSLAGSGEPQYFGPGTRLLVL.

In its sample, this clonotype was seen a few times. The V gene is TRBV19, the J gene TRBJ1-5; no definite D call. The CDR3 is made up of 15 amino acids. The V and J ends lost 6 bases and 0 bases respectively, with 12 bases between them. Germline CDR1 is LNHDA and CDR2 is SQIVND (reference sequence). The CDR3 sequence: CASSPTHYSNQPQHF. The CDR3 bases are TGTGCCAGTAGCCCGACGCATTATAGCAATCAGCCCCAGCATTTT.

About this clonotype itself: Being one base from a much bigger clone, this may be a read error. A read error is likely, as this CDR3 ends without the conserved phenylalanine or tryptophan. The chain uses TRBV30 and TRBJ1-5, with TRBD1 matching over 9 bases. J was trimmed by 6 bases and V by 0 bases; bases with no gene match: 3. Per germline, CDR1 GTSNPN and CDR2 SVGIG (reference sequence). This CDR3 comprises 14 residues. Written as DNA, the CDR3 is TGTGCCTGGAGTGTACAGGGGGCAGGTCAGCCCCAGCATCTT. The encoded protein is CAWSVQGAGQPQHL.

This clonotype showed up many times. The V gene is TRBV7-2, the J gene TRBJ1-1; D gene ambiguous. The germline CDR1 and CDR2 sequences are SGHTA and FQGNSA. The CDR3 contains 15 residues. Trimming cost V 1 base and J 4 bases, with 13 bases left between them. This CDR3 is CASSLVYGFGTEAFF. CDR3 bases: TGTGCCAGCAGCTTAGTTTATGGGTTTGGCACTGAAGCTTTCTTT.

This clonotype was seen just once. The chain recombines TRBV19 with TRBJ2-7; tentative D call: TRBD1 (6 bases). Germline values: CDR1 LNHDA, CDR2 SQIVND (reference sequence). The CDR3 is 13 amino acids. With 8 bases removed from V and 0 bases from J, the gap between germline ends came to 11 bases. CDR3 sequence reads: CASCAGASYEQYF. The CDR3 nucleotides are TGTGCCAGTTGTGCAGGGGCCTCCTACGAGCAGTACTTC.

The genes are TRBV10-3 and TRBJ2-7, with TRBD1 matching 9 bases. Germline CDR1 ENHRY, CDR2 SYGVKD. The CDR3 extends over 13 amino acids. The ends lost 5 bases at V and 6 bases at J; junction bases unmatched: 5. The CDR3 DNA sequence: TGTGCCATCAGTCCGGGACAGGGCAGCGAGCAGTACTTC. It is translated as CAISPGQGSEQYF.

This clonotype has only a few counts. The genes are TRBV7-9 and TRBJ2-4; perhaps TRBD2 as D (5 bases). The CDR3 totals 16 residues. The V and J ends lost 5 bases and 0 bases respectively, with 14 bases between them. CDR1 and CDR2 from the germline V gene are SEHNR and FQNEAQ (reference sequence). The CDR3 is CASSPVSGRAKNIQYF. CDR3 DNA sequence: TGTGCCAGCAGCCCTGTCTCTGGGAGAGCCAAAAACATTCAGTACTTC.

This chain uses TRBV9 with TRBJ1-6; a weak D match, TRBD1 (5 bases). Looked up from germline, CDR1 is SGDLS and CDR2 is YYNGEE. The CDR3 is made up of 17 amino acids. Trimming removed 3 bases at V and 11 bases at J, with 24 bases between. CDR3 sequence reads: CASSANDPGSWGAPLHF. Written as DNA, the CDR3 is TGTGCCAGCAGCGCAAACGATCCAGGGTCGTGGGGGGCACCCCTCCACTTT.

Remarks on this clonotype: This may be a read error, as it is one base from a much larger clone. The rearrangement links TRBV14 to TRBJ1-3; D not certain. Germline CDR1 is SGHDN and CDR2 is FVKESK. The CDR3 runs to 15 residues. CDR3 coding DNA: TGTGCCGGCAGCCAACTTCCCAACTCTGGAAACACCATATATTTT. Its translation is CAGSQLPNSGNTIYF. The full variable domain, its missing parts supplied by reference TRBV14 and TRBJ1-3, is EAGVTQFPSHSVIEKGQTVTLRCDPISGHDNLYWYRRVMGKEIKFLLHFVKESKQDESGMPNNRFLAERTGGTYSTLKVQPAELEDSGVYFCAGSQLPNSGNTIYFGEGSWLTVV.

The rearrangement joins TRBV29-1 to TRBJ1-2; D is ambiguous. CDR3 size: 11 residues. The V end lost 4 bases, the J end lost 4 bases, and 7 bases lay between the germline ends. Per the germline V gene, CDR1 is SQVTM and CDR2 is ANQGSEA. The CDR3 here is CSVGLIYGYTF. The CDR3 nucleotides read TGCAGCGTTGGACTGATCTATGGCTACACCTTC.